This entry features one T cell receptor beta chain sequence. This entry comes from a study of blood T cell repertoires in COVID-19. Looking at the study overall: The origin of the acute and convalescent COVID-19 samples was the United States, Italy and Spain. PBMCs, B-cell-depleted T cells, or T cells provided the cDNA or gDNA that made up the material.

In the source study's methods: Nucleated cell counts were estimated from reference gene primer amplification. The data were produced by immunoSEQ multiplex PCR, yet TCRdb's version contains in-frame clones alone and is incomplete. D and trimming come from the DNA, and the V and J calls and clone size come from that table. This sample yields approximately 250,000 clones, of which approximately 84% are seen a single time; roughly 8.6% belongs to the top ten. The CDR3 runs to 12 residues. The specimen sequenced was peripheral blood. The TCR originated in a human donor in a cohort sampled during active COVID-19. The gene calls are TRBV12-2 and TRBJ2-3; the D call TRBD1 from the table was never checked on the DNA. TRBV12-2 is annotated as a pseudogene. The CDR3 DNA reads TGTGCAAGTCGCCATCGCACAGATACGCAGTATTTT. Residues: CASRHRTDTQYF.